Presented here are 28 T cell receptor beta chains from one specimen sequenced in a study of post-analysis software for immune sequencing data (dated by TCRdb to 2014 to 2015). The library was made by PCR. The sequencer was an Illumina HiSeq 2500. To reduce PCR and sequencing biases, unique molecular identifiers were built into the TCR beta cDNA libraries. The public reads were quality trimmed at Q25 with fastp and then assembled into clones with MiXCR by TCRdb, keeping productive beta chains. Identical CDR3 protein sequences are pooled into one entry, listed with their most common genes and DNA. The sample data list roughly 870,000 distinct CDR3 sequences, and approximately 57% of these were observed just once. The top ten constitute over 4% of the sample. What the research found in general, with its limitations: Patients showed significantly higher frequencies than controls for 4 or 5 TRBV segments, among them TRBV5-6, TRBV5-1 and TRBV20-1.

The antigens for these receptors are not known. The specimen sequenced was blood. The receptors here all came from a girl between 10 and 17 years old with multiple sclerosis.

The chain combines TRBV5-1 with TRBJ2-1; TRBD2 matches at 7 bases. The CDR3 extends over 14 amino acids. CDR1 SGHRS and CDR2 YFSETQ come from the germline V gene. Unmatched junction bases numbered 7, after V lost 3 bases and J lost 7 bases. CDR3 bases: TGCGCCAGCAGCTACGGCGGGAGCCCTAATGAGCAGTTCTTC. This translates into CASSYGGSPNEQFF.

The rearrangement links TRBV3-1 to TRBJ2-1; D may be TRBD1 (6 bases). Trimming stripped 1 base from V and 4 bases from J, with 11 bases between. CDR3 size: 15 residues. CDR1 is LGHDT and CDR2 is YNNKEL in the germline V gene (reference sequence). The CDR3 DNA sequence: TGTGCCAGCAGCCAAGGATTCACAGGGTACAATGAGCAGTTCTTC. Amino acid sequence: CASSQGFTGYNEQFF.

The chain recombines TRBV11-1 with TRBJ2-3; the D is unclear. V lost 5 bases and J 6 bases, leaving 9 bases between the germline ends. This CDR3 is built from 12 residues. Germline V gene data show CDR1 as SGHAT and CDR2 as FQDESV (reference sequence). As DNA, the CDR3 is TGTGCCAGCAGCCTGTTTTCGGATACGCAGTATTTT. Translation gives CASSLFSDTQYF.

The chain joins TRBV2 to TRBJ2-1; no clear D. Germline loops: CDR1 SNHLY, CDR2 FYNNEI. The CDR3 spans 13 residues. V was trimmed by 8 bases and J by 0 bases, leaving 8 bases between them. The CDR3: CASYENSYNEQFF. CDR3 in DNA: TGTGCCAGCTACGAAAACTCCTACAATGAGCAGTTCTTC.

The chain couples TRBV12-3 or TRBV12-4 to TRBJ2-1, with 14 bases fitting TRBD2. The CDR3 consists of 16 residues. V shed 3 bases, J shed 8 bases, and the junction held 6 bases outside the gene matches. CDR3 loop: CASSFAPGLAGDEQFF. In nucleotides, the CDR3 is TGTGCCAGCAGTTTTGCCCCGGGACTAGCGGGAGATGAGCAGTTCTTC.

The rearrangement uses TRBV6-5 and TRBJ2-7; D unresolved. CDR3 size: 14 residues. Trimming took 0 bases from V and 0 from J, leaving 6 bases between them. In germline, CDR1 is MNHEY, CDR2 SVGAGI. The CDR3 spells CASSYSRDSYEQYF. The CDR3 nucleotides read TGTGCCAGCAGTTACTCGCGAGACTCCTACGAGCAGTACTTC.

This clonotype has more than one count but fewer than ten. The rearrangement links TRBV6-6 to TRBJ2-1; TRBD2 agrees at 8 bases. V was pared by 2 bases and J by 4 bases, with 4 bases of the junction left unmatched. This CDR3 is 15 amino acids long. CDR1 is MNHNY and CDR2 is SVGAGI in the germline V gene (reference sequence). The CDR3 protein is CASSYGASGYNEQFF. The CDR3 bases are TGTGCCAGCAGTTACGGGGCTAGCGGGTACAATGAGCAGTTCTTC.

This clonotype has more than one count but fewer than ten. The CDR3 is CASSPDRGLNQPQHF. CDR3 in DNA: TGTGCCAGCAGCCCTGACAGGGGGCTCAATCAGCCCCAGCATTTT. V and J are TRBV12-3 or TRBV12-4 and TRBJ1-5, with 10 bases matching TRBD1. The V gene end was trimmed by 6 bases and the J gene end by 3 bases; junction bases not matched to a gene: 5. CDR3 length equals 15 residues.

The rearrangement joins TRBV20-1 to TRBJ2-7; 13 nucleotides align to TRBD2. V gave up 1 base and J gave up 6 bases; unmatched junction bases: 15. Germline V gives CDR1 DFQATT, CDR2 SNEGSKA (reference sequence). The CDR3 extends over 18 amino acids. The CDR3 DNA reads TGCAGTGCTAGAGTGCACCATACTAGCGGGGGGGAATTGGGCGAGCAGTACTTC. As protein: CSARVHHTSGGELGEQYF.

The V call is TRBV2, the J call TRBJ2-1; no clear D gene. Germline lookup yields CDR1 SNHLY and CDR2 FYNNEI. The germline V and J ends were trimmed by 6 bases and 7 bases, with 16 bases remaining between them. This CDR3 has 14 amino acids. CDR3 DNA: TGTGCCAGCAGCCCCCTCGAGAAACAGAATGAGCAGTTCTTC. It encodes CASSPLEKQNEQFF.

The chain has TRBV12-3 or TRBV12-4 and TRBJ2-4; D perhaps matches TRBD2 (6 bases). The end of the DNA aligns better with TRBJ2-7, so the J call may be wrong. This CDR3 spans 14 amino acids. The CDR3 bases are TGTGCCAGCAGTCCGGGAGAATCCTCCTACGAGCAGTACTTC. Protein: CASSPGESSYEQYF.

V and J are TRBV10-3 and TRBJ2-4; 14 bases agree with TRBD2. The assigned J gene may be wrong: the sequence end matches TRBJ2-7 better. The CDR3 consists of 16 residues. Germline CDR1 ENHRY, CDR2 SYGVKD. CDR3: CAIRKSGTSGSHEQYF. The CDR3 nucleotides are TGTGCCATTAGGAAATCCGGGACTAGCGGGAGCCACGAGCAGTACTTC.

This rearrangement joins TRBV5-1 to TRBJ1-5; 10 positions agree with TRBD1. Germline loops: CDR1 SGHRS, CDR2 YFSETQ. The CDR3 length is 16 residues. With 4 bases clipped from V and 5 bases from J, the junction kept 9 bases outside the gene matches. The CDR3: CASSLGTGANDQPQHF. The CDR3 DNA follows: TGCGCCAGCAGCCTAGGGACAGGGGCGAATGATCAGCCCCAGCATTTT.

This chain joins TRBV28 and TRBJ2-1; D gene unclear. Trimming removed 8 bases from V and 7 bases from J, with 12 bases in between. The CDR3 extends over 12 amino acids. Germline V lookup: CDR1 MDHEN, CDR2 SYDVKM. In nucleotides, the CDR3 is TGTGCCAGCGCCCCATTCGATAATGAGCAGTTCTTC. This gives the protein CASAPFDNEQFF.

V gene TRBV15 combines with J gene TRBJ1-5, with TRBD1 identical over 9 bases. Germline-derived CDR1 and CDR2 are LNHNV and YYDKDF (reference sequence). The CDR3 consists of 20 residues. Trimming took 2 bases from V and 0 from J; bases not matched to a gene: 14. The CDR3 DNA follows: TGTGCCACCAGCAGACCTCGGGGACAGGGAACCCTCCATAGCAATCAGCCCCAGCATTTT. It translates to CATSRPRGQGTLHSNQPQHF.

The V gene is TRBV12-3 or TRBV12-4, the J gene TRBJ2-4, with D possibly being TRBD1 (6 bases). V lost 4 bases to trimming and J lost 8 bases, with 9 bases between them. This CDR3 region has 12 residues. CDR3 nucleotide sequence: TGTGCCAGCAGTTACAGGGTTGACATTCAGTACTTC. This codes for CASSYRVDIQYF.

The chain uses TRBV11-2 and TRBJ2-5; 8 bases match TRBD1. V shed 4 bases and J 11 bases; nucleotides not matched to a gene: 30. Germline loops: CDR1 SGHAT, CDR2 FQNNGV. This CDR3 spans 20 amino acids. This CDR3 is CASSSPRGQVRRTIYNEQYF. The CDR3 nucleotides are TGTGCCAGCAGCTCCCCCAGGGGACAGGTCCGACGTACGATCTACAATGAGCAGTACTTC.

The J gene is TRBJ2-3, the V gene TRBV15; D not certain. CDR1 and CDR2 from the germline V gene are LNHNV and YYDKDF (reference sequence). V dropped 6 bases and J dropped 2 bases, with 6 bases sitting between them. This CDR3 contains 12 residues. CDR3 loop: CATRSLTDTQYF. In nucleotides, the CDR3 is TGTGCCACCAGGAGTCTCACAGATACGCAGTATTTT.

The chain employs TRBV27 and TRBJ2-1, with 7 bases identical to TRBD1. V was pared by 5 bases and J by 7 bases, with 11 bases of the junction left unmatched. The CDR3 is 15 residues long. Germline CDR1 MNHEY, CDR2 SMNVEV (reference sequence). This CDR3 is CASSQPRQGSNEQFF. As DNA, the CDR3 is TGTGCCAGCAGTCAGCCCAGACAGGGTTCGAATGAGCAGTTCTTC.

The DNA of the CDR3 is TGTGCCAGCAGCCTCAAAACCGGGGGGCGCGTCGAGCAGTACTTC. It yields the protein CASSLKTGGRVEQYF. This chain links TRBV3-1 with TRBJ2-5, with D maybe TRBD2 (7 bases). The J call is uncertain, as TRBJ2-7 better fits the DNA end. Germline V lookup: CDR1 LGHDT, CDR2 YNNKEL (reference sequence). The CDR3 contains 15 residues.

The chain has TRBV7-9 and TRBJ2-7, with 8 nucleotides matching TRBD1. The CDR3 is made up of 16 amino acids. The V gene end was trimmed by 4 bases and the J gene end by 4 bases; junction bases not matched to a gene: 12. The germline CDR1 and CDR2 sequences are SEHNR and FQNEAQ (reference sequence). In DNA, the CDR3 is TGTGCCAGCAGCTCGCCCTCAGGGGGCACAGGTTACGAGCAGTACTTC. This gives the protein CASSSPSGGTGYEQYF.

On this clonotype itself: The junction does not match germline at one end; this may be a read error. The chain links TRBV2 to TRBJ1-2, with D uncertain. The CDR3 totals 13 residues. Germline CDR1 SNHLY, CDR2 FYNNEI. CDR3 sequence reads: CASSEQAYYGHTF. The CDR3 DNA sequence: TGTGCCAGCAGTGAACAGGCCTACTATGGCCACACCTTC.

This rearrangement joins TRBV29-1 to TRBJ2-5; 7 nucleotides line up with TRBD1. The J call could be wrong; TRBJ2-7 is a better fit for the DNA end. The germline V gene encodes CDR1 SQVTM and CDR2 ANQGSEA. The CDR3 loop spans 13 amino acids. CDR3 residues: CSVAKGASDEQYF. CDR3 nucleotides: TGCAGCGTTGCGAAGGGGGCGAGCGACGAGCAGTACTTC.

CDR3 sequence reads: CASSSDGAGKLFF. In DNA form, the CDR3 reads TGTGCCAGCTCTTCGGACGGGGCGGGAAAACTGTTTTTT. The chain employs TRBV18 and TRBJ1-4; possibly TRBD1 for D (5 bases). There are 13 residues in the CDR3. Looked up from germline, CDR1 is KGHSH and CDR2 is LQKENI. The V and J ends lost 6 bases and 10 bases respectively, with 15 bases between them.

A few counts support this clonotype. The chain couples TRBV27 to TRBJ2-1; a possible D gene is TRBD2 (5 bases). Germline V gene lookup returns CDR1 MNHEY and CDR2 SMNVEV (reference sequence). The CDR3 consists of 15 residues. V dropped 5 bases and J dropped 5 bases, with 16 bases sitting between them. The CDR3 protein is CASSRGILRDNEQFF. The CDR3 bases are TGTGCCAGCAGTCGGGGTATCCTACGGGACAATGAGCAGTTCTTC.

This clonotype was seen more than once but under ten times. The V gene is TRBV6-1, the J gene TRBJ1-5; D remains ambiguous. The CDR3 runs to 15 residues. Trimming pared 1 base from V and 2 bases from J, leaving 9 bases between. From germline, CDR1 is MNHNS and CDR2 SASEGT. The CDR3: CASSEGRQGNQPQHF. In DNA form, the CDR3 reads TGTGCCAGCAGTGAAGGGCGGCAGGGCAATCAGCCCCAGCATTTT.

The CDR3 sequence is CASRRGKGVGELFF. In DNA form, the CDR3 reads TGTGCCAGCAGGCGGGGAAAAGGAGTCGGGGAGCTGTTTTTT. This chain uses TRBV2 with TRBJ2-2; D is perhaps TRBD2 (6 bases). This CDR3 is 14 amino acids long. V was pared by 6 bases and J by 7 bases, with 15 bases between. Per the germline V gene, CDR1 is SNHLY and CDR2 is FYNNEI. Together with reference TRBV2 and TRBJ2-2, the CDR3 gives the full variable domain: EPEVTQTPSHQVTQMGQEVILRCVPISNHLYFYWYRQILGQKVEFLVSFYNNEISEKSEIFDDQFSVERPDGSNFTLKIRSTKLEDSAMYFCASRRGKGVGELFFGEGSRLTVL.

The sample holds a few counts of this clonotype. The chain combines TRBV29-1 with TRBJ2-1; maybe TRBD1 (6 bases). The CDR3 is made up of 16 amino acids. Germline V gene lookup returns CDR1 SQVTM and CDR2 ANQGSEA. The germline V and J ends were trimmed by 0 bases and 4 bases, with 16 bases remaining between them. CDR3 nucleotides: TGCAGCGTTGAAGATTGGACAGCGAAAGATTACAATGAGCAGTTCTTC. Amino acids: CSVEDWTAKDYNEQFF.